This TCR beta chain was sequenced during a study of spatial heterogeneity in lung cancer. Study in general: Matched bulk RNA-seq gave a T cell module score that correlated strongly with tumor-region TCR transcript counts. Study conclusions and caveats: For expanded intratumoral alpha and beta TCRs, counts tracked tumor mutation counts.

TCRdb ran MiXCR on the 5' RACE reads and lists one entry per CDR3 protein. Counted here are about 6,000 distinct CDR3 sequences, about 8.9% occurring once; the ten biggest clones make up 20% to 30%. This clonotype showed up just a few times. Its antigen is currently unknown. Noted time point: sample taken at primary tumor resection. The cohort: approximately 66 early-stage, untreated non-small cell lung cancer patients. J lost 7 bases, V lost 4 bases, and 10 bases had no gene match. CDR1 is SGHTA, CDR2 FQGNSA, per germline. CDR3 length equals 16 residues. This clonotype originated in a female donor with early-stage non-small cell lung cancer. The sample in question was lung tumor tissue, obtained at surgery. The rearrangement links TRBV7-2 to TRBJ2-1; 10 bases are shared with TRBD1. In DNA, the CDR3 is TGTGCCAGCAGCTCAGACCGGGACAGGGGAGGAAATGAGCAGTTCTTC. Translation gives CASSSDRDRGGNEQFF.